This TCR beta chain originates from a study of vaccination effects on CD4 cells after COVID-19. Study at large: Either the mRNA-1273 or the BNT162b2 vaccine was given to participants as two doses. General study points: Among infection- and vaccine-induced clones, marked clonal contraction occurred late after vaccination.

Measured with immunoSEQ multiplex PCR; TCRdb has only the in-frame clones, and not every one. The data show roughly 35,000 clones, with roughly 72% seen just once and around 30% held by the top ten. As regards this clone: The target antigen is unknown.

ViraFEST expansion of antigen-specific CD4+ T cells with viral peptide pools preceded sequencing. Following 10 days of culture, CD4+ T cells were isolated. The healthy vaccine recipients, who had no prior SARS-CoV-2 infection, showed negative nucleocapsid antibodies. Researchers reported culturing 1.5 million to 2 million PBMC in each well, adding 10 IU/ml IL-2 and approximately 10 ug/ml peptides. Cells had half their medium changed to IL-2 medium on days 3 and 7. The sequenced sample was CD4+ T cells from PBMCs cultured with HCoV-OC43 spike peptides, obtained before COVID-19 vaccination. As for subset: HCoV-OC43 spike overlapping peptide pool stimulation. The receptor was derived from a human donor who received a COVID-19 vaccine.

This chain's CDR3 is CASSRPLADDNEQFF. For the CDR3, the DNA is TGTGCCAGCAGCCGGCCACTAGCGGACGACAATGAGCAGTTCTTC. The chain is built from TRBV5-8 and TRBJ2-1; 8 bases are shared with TRBD2. Germline CDR1 and CDR2: SGHTS and YDEGEE. This CDR3 has 15 residues. Trimming cost V 4 bases and J 5 bases; bases outside gene matches: 8.